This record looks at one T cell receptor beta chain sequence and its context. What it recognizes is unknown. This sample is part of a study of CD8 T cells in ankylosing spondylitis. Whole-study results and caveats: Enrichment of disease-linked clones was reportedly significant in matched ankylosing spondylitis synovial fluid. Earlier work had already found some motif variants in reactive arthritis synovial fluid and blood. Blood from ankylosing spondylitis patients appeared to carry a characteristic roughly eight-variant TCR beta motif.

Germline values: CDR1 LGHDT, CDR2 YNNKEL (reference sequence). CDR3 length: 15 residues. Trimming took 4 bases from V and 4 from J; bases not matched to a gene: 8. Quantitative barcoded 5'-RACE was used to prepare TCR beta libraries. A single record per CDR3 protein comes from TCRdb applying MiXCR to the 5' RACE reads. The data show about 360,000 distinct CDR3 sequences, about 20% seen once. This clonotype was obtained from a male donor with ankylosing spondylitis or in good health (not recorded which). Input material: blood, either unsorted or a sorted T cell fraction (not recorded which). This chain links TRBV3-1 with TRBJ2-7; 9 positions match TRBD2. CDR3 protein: CASSPAGGRGYEQYF. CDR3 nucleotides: TGTGCCAGCAGCCCGGCGGGGGGGCGTGGGTACGAGCAGTACTTC.